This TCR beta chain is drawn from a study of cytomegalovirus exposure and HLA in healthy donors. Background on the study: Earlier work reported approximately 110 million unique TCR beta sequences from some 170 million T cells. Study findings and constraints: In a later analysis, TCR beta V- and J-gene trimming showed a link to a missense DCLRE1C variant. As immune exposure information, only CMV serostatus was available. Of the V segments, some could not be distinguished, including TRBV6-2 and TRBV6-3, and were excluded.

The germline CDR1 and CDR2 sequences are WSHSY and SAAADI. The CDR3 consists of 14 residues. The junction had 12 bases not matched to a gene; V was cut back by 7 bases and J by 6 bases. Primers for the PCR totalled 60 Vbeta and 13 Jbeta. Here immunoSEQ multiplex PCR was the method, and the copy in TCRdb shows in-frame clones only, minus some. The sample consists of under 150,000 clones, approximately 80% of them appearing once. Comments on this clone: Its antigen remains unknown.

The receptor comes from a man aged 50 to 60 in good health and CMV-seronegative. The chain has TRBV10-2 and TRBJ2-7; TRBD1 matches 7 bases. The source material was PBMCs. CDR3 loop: CASTLSDRSGEQYF. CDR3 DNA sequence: TGCGCCAGCACCCTCTCGGACAGGTCGGGCGAGCAGTACTTC.